Included here is one T cell receptor beta chain sequence, with context. Which antigen it targets is not known. The input lacks base qualities; no much larger clone sits a single base away. The data derive from a study of blood T cell repertoires in COVID-19 (dated by TCRdb to 2020 to 2021). The study in broad terms: The collaborator samples originated in the United States, Italy and Spain and spanned the acute and convalescent phases of COVID-19. The prospective study material was composed of cDNA or gDNA derived from T cells, B-cell-depleted T cells, or PBMCs. Samples were obtained from the ongoing ImmuneRACE study (first 160 participants) and from about 1,300 subjects provided by 6 global collaborators. Sample metadata almost always included a de-identified subject ID, COVID-19 status, age in years and sex. Where available, HLA class I and class II types were taken from metadata supplied by the sample provider and were not determined by assay-based typing. A freely available public database, intended as a resource for researchers studying the immune response to SARS-CoV-2, is where the repertoires were released. Deeply sampled blood TCRbeta repertoires from subjects exposed to, actively infected with, or recovered from COVID-19 were included in the dataset. Summary of the overall study and its limitations: The amount of clinical and demographic metadata varied by source and participant and was provided uncurated.

Each collaborating institution followed its own protocols to collect whole blood in K2EDTA tubes. For TCRbeta analysis, collaborators shipped samples as frozen whole blood, isolated PBMCs, or DNA extracted from either of those sample types. The immunoSEQ Assay, a bias-controlled multiplex PCR, was used to amplify TCRbeta CDR3 regions from genomic DNA. From the authors' description of their analysis: The number of nucleated cells in each sample was estimated from the amplification of reference gene primers within the assay. Sequence reads were collapsed and filtered to measure the absolute abundance of every unique TCRbeta CDR3 rearrangement. Productive Simpson clonality was computed per sample as the square root of Simpson's diversity index over productive rearrangements. In its TCRdb copy, this immuneACCESS table keeps in-frame sequences only and misses some clones. Where compared with another copy, unresolved V genes explain less than half of these, and the others have no known cause. That table furnishes V, J and clone size, whereas the DNA furnished D and trimming. The sample data list 100,000 to 150,000 clones, and around 87% of these were observed just once. Of the sample, 25% to 35% falls within the top ten clones.

The source material was peripheral blood. This clonotype was sampled from a woman between 65 and 79 years old with acute or convalescent COVID-19.

Read as DNA, the sequence is TGTGCCAGCCAGAGGGGGACGAGTGAAAAACTGTTTTTT. This translates into CASQRGTSEKLFF. The sequence links TRBV2 to TRBJ1-4, and the D gene may be TRBD1, 6 bases matching. V loses 8 bases of germline sequence and J loses 7 bases, and the interval between the two ends is 14 bases. Via the germline V gene, CDR1 is SNHLY and CDR2 FYNNEI. Its CDR3 holds 13 amino acids, cysteine through phenylalanine. Left in the record is the CDR3 DNA by itself, 39 bases read in frame from the first base.